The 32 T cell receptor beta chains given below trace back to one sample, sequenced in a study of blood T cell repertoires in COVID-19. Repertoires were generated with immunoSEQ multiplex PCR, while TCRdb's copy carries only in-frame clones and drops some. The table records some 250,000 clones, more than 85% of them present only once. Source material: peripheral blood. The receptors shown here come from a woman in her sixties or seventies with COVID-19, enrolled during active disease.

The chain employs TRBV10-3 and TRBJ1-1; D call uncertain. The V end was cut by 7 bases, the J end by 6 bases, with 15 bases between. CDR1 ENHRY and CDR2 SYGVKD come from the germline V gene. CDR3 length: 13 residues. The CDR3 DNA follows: TGTGCCATCAAGTTCGGTCTGGCGGCTGAAGCTTTCTTT. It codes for CAIKFGLAAEAFF.

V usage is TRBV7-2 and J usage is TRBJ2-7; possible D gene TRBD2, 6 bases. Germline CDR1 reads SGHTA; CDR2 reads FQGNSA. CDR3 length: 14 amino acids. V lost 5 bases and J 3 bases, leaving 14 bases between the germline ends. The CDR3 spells CASSHPGTGYEQYF. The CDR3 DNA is TGTGCCAGCAGCCATCCCGGGACTGGCTACGAGCAGTACTTC.

CDR3 DNA: TGTGCCACCGCCAGGCTAGCGGCGTTCACAGATACGCAGTATTTT. Protein sequence: CATARLAAFTDTQYF. The chain is built from TRBV6-5 and TRBJ2-3, with 7 nucleotides matching TRBD2. Germline V CDR1 and CDR2: MNHEY, SVGAGI. After removal of 10 bases from V and 2 bases from J, the junction contained 12 bases not matched to a gene. The CDR3 runs 15 residues.

DNA of the CDR3: TGCGCCAGCAGTGAGTCGATTGCGTCGAACACCGGGGAGCTGTTTTTT. The encoded protein is CASSESIASNTGELFF. The rearrangement uses TRBV10-1 and TRBJ2-2, with D unclear. CDR3 length: 16 residues. V was trimmed by 0 bases and J by 0 bases, leaving 8 bases between them. CDR1 is WNHNN and CDR2 is SYGVQD in the germline V gene (reference sequence).

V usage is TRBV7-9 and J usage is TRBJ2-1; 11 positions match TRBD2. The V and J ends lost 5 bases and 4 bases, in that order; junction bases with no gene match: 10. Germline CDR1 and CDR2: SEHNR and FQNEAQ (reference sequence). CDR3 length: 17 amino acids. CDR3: CASSRLSGRGAYNEQFF. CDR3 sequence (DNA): TGTGCCAGCAGCCGACTTAGCGGGAGGGGGGCTTACAATGAGCAGTTCTTC.

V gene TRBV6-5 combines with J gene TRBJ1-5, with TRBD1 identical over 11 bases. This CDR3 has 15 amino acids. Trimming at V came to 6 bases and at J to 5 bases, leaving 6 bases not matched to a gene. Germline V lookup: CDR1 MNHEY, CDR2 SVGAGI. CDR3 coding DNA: TGTGCCAGCAGGCCGGGACAGGGGGACTATCAGCCCCAGCATTTT. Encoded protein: CASRPGQGDYQPQHF.

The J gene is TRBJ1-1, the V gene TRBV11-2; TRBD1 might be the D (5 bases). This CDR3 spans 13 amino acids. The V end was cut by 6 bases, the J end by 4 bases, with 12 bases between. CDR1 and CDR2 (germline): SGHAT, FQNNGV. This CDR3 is CASSQVGGTEAFF. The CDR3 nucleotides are TGTGCCAGCAGTCAGGTGGGGGGCACTGAAGCTTTCTTT.

CDR3 DNA: TGTGCCAGCAGCTTAGTAGGCGGGGGAGGTGAAAAACTGTTTTTT. It codes for CASSLVGGGGEKLFF. The chain joins TRBV11-2 to TRBJ1-4, with a tentative D call TRBD1 (5 bases). The CDR3 has 15 residues. V was pared by 1 base and J by 7 bases, with 13 bases between. CDR1 is SGHAT, CDR2 FQNNGV, per germline.

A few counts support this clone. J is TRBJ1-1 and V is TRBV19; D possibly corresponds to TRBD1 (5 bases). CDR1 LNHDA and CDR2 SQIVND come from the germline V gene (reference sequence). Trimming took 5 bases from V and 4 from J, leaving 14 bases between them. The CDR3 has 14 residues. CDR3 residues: CASSGPGGGTEAFF. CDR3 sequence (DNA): TGTGCCAGTAGTGGGCCCGGGGGGGGCACTGAAGCTTTCTTT.

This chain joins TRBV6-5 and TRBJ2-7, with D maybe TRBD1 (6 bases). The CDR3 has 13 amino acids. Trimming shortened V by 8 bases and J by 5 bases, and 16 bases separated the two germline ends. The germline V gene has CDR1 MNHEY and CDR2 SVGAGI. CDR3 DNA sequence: TGTGCCAGCTATTCCGACAGGAACAACGAGCAGTACTTC. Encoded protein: CASYSDRNNEQYF.

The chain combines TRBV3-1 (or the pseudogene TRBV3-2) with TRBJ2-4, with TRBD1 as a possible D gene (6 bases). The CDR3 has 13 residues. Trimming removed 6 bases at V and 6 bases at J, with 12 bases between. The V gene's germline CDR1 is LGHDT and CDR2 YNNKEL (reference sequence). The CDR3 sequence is CASSVGGRNIQYF. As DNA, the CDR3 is TGTGCCAGCAGTGTAGGGGGTCGAAACATTCAGTACTTC.

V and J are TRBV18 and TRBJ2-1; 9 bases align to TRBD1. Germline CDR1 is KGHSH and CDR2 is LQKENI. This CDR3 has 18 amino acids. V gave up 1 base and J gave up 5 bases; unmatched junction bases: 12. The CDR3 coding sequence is TGTGCCAGCTCACCACGCGTCTCGGGGACAGGGCAAAACAATGAGCAGTTCTTC. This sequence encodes CASSPRVSGTGQNNEQFF.

CDR3 DNA: TGTGCCAGCAGCCAAGACTACAGGGGGGTCCAGCCCCAGCATTTT. Its protein product is CASSQDYRGVQPQHF. The chain uses TRBV4-2 and TRBJ1-5; 8 bases line up with TRBD1. V shed 0 bases, J shed 7 bases, and the junction held 5 bases outside the gene matches. The germline V gene has CDR1 LGHNA and CDR2 YNFKEQ. CDR3 length: 15 residues.

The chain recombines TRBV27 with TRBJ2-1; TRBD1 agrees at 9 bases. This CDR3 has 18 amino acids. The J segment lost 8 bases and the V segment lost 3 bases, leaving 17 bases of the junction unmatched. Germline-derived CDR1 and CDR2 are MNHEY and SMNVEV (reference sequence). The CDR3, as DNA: TGTGCCAGCAGTTTCATATACCCGCCGGGACAGGGAAACCATGAGCAGTTCTTC. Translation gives CASSFIYPPGQGNHEQFF.

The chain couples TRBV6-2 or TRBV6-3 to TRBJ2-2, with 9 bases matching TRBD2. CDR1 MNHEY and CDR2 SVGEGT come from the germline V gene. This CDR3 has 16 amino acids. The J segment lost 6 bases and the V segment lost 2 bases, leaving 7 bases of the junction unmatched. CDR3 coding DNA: TGTGCCAGCAGTTACCTTAGCGGGAGAGTTGCCGGGGAGCTGTTTTTT. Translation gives CASSYLSGRVAGELFF.

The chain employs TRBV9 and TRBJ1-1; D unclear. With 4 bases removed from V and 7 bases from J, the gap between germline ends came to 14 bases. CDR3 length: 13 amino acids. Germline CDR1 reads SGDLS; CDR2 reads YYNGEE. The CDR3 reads CASSPTSRNEAFF. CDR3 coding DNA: TGTGCCAGCAGCCCGACCTCGAGGAATGAAGCTTTCTTT.

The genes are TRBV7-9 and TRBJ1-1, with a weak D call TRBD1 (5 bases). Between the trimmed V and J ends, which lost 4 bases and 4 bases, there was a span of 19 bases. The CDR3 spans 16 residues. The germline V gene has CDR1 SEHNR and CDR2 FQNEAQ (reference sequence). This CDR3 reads CASSSLWGTLSTEAFF. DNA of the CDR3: TGTGCCAGCAGCTCGCTATGGGGGACTTTAAGCACTGAAGCTTTCTTT.

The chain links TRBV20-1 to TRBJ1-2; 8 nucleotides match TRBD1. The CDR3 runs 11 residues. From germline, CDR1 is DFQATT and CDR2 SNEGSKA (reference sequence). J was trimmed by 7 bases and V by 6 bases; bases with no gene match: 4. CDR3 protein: CSALDRGGYTF. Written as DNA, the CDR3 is TGCAGTGCCCTCGACAGGGGTGGCTACACCTTC.

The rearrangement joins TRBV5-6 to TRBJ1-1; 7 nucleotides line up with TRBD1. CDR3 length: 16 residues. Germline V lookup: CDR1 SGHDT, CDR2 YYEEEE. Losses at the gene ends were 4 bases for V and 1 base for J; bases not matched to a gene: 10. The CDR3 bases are TGTGCCAGCAGCCTACAATTCAGGACAGGGAACACTGAAGCTTTCTTT. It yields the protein CASSLQFRTGNTEAFF.

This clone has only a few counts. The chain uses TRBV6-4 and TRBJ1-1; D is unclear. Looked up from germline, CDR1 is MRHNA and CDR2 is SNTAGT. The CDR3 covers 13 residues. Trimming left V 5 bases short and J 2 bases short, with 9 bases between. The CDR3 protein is CASSREANTEAFF. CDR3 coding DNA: TGTGCCAGCAGTCGGGAAGCCAACACTGAAGCTTTCTTT.

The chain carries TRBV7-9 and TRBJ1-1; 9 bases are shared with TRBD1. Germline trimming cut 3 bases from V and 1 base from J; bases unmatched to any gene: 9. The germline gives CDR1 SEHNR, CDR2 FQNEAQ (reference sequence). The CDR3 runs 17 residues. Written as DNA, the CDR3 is TGTGCCAGCAGCTTCTCGGGACAGGGTGGAGGGAACACTGAAGCTTTCTTT. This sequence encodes CASSFSGQGGGNTEAFF.

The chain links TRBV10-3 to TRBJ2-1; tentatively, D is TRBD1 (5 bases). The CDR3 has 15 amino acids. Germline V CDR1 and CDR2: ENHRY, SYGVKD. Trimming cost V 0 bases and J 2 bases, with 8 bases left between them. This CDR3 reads CAISESSTAYNEQFF. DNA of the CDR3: TGTGCCATCAGTGAGTCGTCGACAGCCTACAATGAGCAGTTCTTC.

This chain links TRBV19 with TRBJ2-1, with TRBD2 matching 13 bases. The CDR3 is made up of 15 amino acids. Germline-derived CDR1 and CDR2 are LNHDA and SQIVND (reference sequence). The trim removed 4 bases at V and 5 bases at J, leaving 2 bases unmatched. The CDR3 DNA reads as TGTGCCAGTAGTAGCGGGACTAGCGGGAACAATGAGCAGTTCTTC. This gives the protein CASSSGTSGNNEQFF. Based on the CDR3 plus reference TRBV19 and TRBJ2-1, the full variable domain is DGGITQSPKYLFRKEGQNVTLSCEQNLNHDAMYWYRQDPGQGLRLIYYSQIVNDFQKGDIAEGYSVSREKKESFPLTVTSAQKNPTAFYLCASSSGTSGNNEQFFGPGTRLTVL.

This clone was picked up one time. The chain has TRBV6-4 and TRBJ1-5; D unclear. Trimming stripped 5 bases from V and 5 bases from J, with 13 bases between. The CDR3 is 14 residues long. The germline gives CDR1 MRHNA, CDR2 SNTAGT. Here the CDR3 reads CASSIEVWDQPQHF. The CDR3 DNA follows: TGTGCCAGCAGTATCGAGGTATGGGATCAGCCCCAGCATTTT.

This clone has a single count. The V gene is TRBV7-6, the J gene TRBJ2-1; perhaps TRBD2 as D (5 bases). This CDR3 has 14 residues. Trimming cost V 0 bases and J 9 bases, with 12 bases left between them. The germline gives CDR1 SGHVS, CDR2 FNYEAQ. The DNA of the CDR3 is TGTGCCAGCAGCTTAGCGGAGGCAGTAGGTGAGCAGTTCTTC. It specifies CASSLAEAVGEQFF.

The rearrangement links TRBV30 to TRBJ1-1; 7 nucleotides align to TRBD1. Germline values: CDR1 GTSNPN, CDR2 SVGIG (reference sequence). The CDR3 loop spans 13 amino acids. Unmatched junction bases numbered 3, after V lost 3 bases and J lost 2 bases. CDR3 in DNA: TGTGCCTGGAGACAGGGGCCTAACACTGAAGCTTTCTTT. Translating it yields CAWRQGPNTEAFF.

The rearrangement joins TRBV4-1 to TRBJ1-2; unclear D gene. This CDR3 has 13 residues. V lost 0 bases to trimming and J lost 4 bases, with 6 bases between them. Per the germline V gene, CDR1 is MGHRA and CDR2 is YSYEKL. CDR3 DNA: TGCGCCAGCAGCCAAGATGGAGGCTATGGCTACACCTTC. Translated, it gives CASSQDGGYGYTF.

CDR3 residues: CASTTRLAHTPYNEQFF. In nucleotides, the CDR3 is TGTGCCAGCACCACGCGACTAGCGCACACCCCGTACAATGAGCAGTTCTTC. This rearrangement joins TRBV27 to TRBJ2-1, with 8 bases that match TRBD2. The J segment lost 4 bases and the V segment lost 7 bases, leaving 15 bases of the junction unmatched. The V gene's germline CDR1 is MNHEY and CDR2 SMNVEV (reference sequence). This CDR3 spans 17 amino acids.

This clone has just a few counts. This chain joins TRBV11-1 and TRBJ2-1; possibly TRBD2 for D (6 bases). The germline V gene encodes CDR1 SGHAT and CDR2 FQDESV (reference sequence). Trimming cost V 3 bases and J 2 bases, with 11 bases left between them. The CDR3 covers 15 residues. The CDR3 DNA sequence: TGTGCCAGCAGCTTTCAGCGGGCTACCTACAATGAGCAGTTCTTC. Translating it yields CASSFQRATYNEQFF. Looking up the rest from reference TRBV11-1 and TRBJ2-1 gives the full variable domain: EAEVAQSPRYKITEKSQAVAFWCDPISGHATLYWYRQILGQGPELLVQFQDESVVDDSQLPKDRFSAERLKGVDSTLKIQPAELGDSAMYLCASSFQRATYNEQFFGPGTRLTVL.

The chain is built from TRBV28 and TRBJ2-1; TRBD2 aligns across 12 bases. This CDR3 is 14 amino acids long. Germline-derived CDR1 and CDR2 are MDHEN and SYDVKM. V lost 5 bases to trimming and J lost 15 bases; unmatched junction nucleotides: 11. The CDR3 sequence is CASSLSGLAGEVFF. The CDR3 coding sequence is TGTGCCAGCAGTCTCTCGGGACTAGCGGGCGAGGTGTTCTTC.

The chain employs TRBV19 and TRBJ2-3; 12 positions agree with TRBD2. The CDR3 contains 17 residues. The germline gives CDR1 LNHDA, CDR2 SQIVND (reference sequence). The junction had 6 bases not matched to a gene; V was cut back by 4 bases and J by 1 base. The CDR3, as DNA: TGTGCCAGTAGTACCTCCGGACTAGCGGGGCGCACAGATACGCAGTATTTT. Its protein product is CASSTSGLAGRTDTQYF.

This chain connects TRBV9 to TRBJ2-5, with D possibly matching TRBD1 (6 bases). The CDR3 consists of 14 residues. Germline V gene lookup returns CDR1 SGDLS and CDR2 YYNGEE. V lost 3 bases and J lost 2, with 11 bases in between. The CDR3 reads CASSGHRVQETQYF. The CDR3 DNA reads TGTGCCAGCAGCGGTCACAGGGTTCAAGAGACCCAGTACTTC.